This T cell receptor (beta chain) was captured by sequencing in a study of T cell responses to AZD1222 COVID-19 vaccine. Study at large: Pooling of second doses given at about 4 or about 12 weeks was done.

CDR3 length: 16 amino acids. Germline V gives CDR1 SEHNR, CDR2 FQNEAQ (reference sequence). Deletions cut 4 bases from V and 1 base from J, with 16 bases between. As to this clone: Antigen specificity is unknown.

Clones were read by immunoSEQ multiplex PCR, and TCRdb kept only the in-frame ones, dropping some. Counted here are tens of thousands of clones, about 72% occurring once; the ten biggest clones make up over 20%. Overall study findings and caveats: There were vaccine-associated CD4 TCRs across spike, dominant at 160-218 and 743-854. Females outnumbered males among donors, who were mostly white British; clonal diversity was possibly underestimated. Targets within unmutated variant regions were reportedly found for nearly half of spike-specific TCRs.

The material was peripheral blood, obtained on day 0 of AZD1222 vaccination. V is TRBV7-9 and J is TRBJ1-1; perhaps TRBD1 as D (5 bases). The clonotype was recovered from an adult in good health. This CDR3 reads CASSSSGQGRNTEAFF. The CDR3 DNA follows: TGTGCCAGCAGCTCTAGTGGGCAGGGAAGGAACACTGAAGCTTTCTTT.